Each of the 17 T cell receptor beta chains below was sequenced from the same sample in a study of blood T cell repertoires in COVID-19. This table comes from immunoSEQ multiplex PCR, and its TCRdb copy is limited to in-frame clones, with some not included. The data hold roughly 100,000 clones, with around nine tenths observed a single time. Sequencing used peripheral blood. The receptors originated from a middle-aged man in a cohort sampled during active COVID-19.

The CDR3 sequence is CASSLEDRGLGGYTF. The CDR3 DNA is TGTGCCAGCTCTCTCGAGGACAGGGGGCTCGGTGGCTACACCTTC. The V gene is TRBV18, the J gene TRBJ1-2; 11 bases match TRBD1. V was clipped by 6 bases and J by 7 bases; unmatched bases: 10. Germline CDR1 reads KGHSH; CDR2 reads LQKENI. This CDR3 region has 15 residues. Complete variable domain (other parts from reference TRBV18 and TRBJ1-2): NAGVMQNPRHLVRRRGQEARLRCSPMKGHSHVYWYRQLPEEGLKFMVYLQKENIIDESGMPKERFSAEFPKEGPSILRIQQVVRGDSAAYFCASSLEDRGLGGYTFGSGTRLTVV.

This clone was detected only a few times. This sequence joins TRBV6-6 and TRBJ1-4, with 8 positions matching TRBD1. J lost 3 bases, V lost 6 bases, and 3 bases had no gene match. The CDR3 length is 14 residues. The germline gives CDR1 MNHNY, CDR2 SVGAGI (reference sequence). CDR3 nucleotide sequence: TGTGCCAGCAGGGCAGGGGGCTCTAATGAAAAACTGTTTTTT. The encoded protein is CASRAGGSNEKLFF.

This clone was seen only once. The V call is TRBV7-9, the J call TRBJ2-3, with 11 bases identical to TRBD2. This CDR3 contains 15 residues. Germline V gene data show CDR1 as SEHNR and CDR2 as FQNEAQ (reference sequence). Germline trimming cut 5 bases from V and 6 bases from J; bases unmatched to any gene: 7. CDR3 protein: CASSPTSGVSDTQYF. CDR3 coding DNA: TGTGCCAGCAGCCCGACTAGCGGGGTTTCGGATACGCAGTATTTT. Using reference TRBV7-9 and TRBJ2-3 for the parts outside the CDR3, the full variable domain is DTGVSQNPRHKITKRGQNVTFRCDPISEHNRLYWYRQTLGQGPEFLTYFQNEAQLEKSRLLSDRFSAERPKGSFSTLEIQRTEQGDSAMYLCASSPTSGVSDTQYFGPGTRLTVL.

J is TRBJ2-3 and V is TRBV6-2 or TRBV6-3, with D possibly being TRBD1 (5 bases). This CDR3 spans 18 amino acids. Between the trimmed V and J ends, which lost 2 bases and 3 bases, there was a span of 21 bases. Looked up from germline, CDR1 is MNHEY and CDR2 is SVGEGT. The CDR3, as DNA: TGTGCCAGCAGTTACCCCCTGGGGCTAGTTTCGTCGACAGATACGCAGTATTTT. Residues: CASSYPLGLVSSTDTQYF.

The genes are TRBV18 and TRBJ1-2; D call uncertain. The ends were cut back, 5 bases at V and 7 bases at J, with 17 bases in the middle. Germline V CDR1 and CDR2: KGHSH, LQKENI. The CDR3 runs to 14 residues. For the CDR3, the DNA is TGTGCCAGCTCAGCGGGATTCGGGTCTGGTGGCTACACCTTC. Its protein is CASSAGFGSGGYTF.

The gene calls are TRBV19 and TRBJ1-5; no clear D. Germline CDR1 reads LNHDA; CDR2 reads SQIVND (reference sequence). The V and J ends lost 0 bases and 6 bases respectively, with 6 bases between them. CDR3 length: 13 amino acids. In DNA form, the CDR3 reads TGTGCCAGTAGTATAGATCTAGGTCAGCCCCAGCATTTT. Translated, it gives CASSIDLGQPQHF.

This clone was found a few times. The rearrangement uses TRBV2 and TRBJ1-4, with 8 bases identical to TRBD1. The germline gives CDR1 SNHLY, CDR2 FYNNEI. Trimming took 6 bases from V and 7 from J; bases not matched to a gene: 16. This CDR3 contains 17 residues. The DNA of the CDR3 is TGTGCCAGCAGCTCCCACAGGGGGGGTACGGTCGCTGAAAAACTGTTTTTT. It codes for CASSSHRGGTVAEKLFF.

The V gene is TRBV19, the J gene TRBJ1-2, with 9 bases fitting TRBD1. CDR1 is LNHDA, CDR2 SQIVND, per germline (reference sequence). The CDR3 length is 15 residues. With 7 bases clipped from V and 10 bases from J, the junction kept 16 bases outside the gene matches. The CDR3 bases are TGTGCCAGTACCCCCATGGACAGGGGTGCAACAGACTACACCTTC. It specifies CASTPMDRGATDYTF. The complete variable domain, with remaining parts taken from reference TRBV19 and TRBJ1-2, reads DGGITQSPKYLFRKEGQNVTLSCEQNLNHDAMYWYRQDPGQGLRLIYYSQIVNDFQKGDIAEGYSVSREKKESFPLTVTSAQKNPTAFYLCASTPMDRGATDYTFGSGTRLTVV.

This chain joins TRBV19 and TRBJ1-3; unclear D gene. The CDR3 has 15 residues. Looked up from germline, CDR1 is LNHDA and CDR2 is SQIVND (reference sequence). V shed 1 base and J shed 7 bases, with 14 bases lying between them. The CDR3: CASSIGGPTRNTIYF. The CDR3 DNA sequence: TGTGCCAGTAGTATAGGAGGCCCAACTCGGAACACCATATATTTT.

The CDR3 here is CASGSTGAGYTF. CDR3 DNA: TGTGCTAGTGGTTCGACAGGGGCCGGCTACACCTTC. The rearrangement uses TRBV12-5 and TRBJ1-2; 8 bases map to TRBD1. Trimming cost V 4 bases and J 8 bases; bases outside gene matches: 3. This CDR3 comprises 12 residues. Germline V gene lookup returns CDR1 LGHNT and CDR2 FRNRAP.

J is TRBJ2-2 and V is TRBV9; D perhaps matches TRBD2 (7 bases). This CDR3 region has 16 residues. V was shortened by 6 bases and J by 9 bases, with 24 bases between the two germline ends. Germline CDR1 is SGDLS and CDR2 is YYNGEE. The CDR3 bases are TGTGCCAGCAACCCAGAAGGGGGGGCGAGTAAAAGGGAGCTGTTTTTT. Its translation: CASNPEGGASKRELFF.

The chain uses TRBV5-1 and TRBJ2-2; 11 positions match TRBD1. The CDR3 contains 16 residues. CDR1 SGHRS and CDR2 YFSETQ come from the germline V gene. Germline trimming cut 4 bases from V and 3 bases from J; bases unmatched to any gene: 5. The CDR3 reads CASSPGTGGYTGELFF. CDR3 nucleotide sequence: TGCGCCAGCAGCCCCGGGACAGGGGGATACACCGGGGAGCTGTTTTTT.

The V and J genes are TRBV4-3 and TRBJ2-3; a weak D match, TRBD2 (6 bases). This CDR3 region has 17 residues. The V gene's germline CDR1 is LGHNA and CDR2 YSLEER. V lost 1 base, J lost 0 bases, and 14 bases lay in between. The CDR3 sequence is CASSQGVVGTSTDTQYF. CDR3 DNA sequence: TGCGCCAGCAGCCAAGGGGTCGTCGGGACTAGCACAGATACGCAGTATTTT.

This clone was counted once. The rearrangement links TRBV15 to TRBJ2-7; D is perhaps TRBD1 (5 bases). The CDR3 totals 14 residues. Germline values: CDR1 LNHNV, CDR2 YYDKDF (reference sequence). V lost 0 bases to trimming and J lost 2 bases, with 8 bases between them. DNA for the CDR3: TGTGCCACCAGCAGAGACAGGGCTACCTACGAGCAGTACGTC. This translates into CATSRDRATYEQYV.

This clone occurred once. The rearrangement uses TRBV6-6 and TRBJ1-5; D call uncertain. CDR1 is MNHNY and CDR2 is SVGAGI in the germline V gene (reference sequence). The CDR3 contains 14 residues. The CDR3 region is CATTWAVLNQPQHF. CDR3 nucleotide sequence: TGTGCTACCACCTGGGCCGTACTCAATCAGCCCCAGCATTTT.

The genes are TRBV5-1 and TRBJ1-2, with D maybe TRBD1 (6 bases). V was pared by 5 bases and J by 1 base, with 12 bases between. Germline V CDR1 and CDR2: SGHRS, YFSETQ. The CDR3 sequence is 14 residues long. The CDR3 DNA follows: TGCGCCAGCAGTTTCGAGGACAGTAACTATGGCTACACCTTC. Its translation: CASSFEDSNYGYTF.

Worth noting for this clone: Other DNA sequences within the sample encode an identical CDR3. The V call is TRBV7-3, the J call TRBJ1-1; D unresolved. The germline V gene encodes CDR1 SGHTA and CDR2 FQGTGA. Trimming pared 2 bases from V and 1 base from J, leaving 5 bases between. The CDR3 consists of 13 residues. The CDR3 spells CASSLGQNTEAFF. The DNA of the CDR3 is TGTGCCAGCAGCTTAGGCCAGAACACTGAAGCTTTCTTT.